This T cell receptor (beta chain) was identified in a study of blood T cell repertoires in COVID-19. About the study: Researchers got acute and convalescent COVID-19 samples from the United States, Italy and Spain. T cells, B-cell-depleted T cells, or PBMCs supplied cDNA or gDNA.

CDR3 length equals 17 residues. J was trimmed by 6 bases and V by 4 bases; bases with no gene match: 15. Per germline, CDR1 MDHEN and CDR2 SYDVKM. Recovered status in Cohort 3 required two negative PCRs, clearance, or symptom resolution. In the original workflow: Amplification from reference gene primers served as the basis for estimated nucleated cell counts. Measured with immunoSEQ multiplex PCR; TCRdb has only the in-frame clones, and not every one. That table furnishes V, J and clone size, whereas the DNA furnished D and trimming. The sample yields fewer than 200,000 clones, approximately 82% seen once.

This sequence originates from a woman in her forties or fifties who had recovered from COVID-19. The sequenced sample consisted of PBMCs or T cells enriched from blood (not recorded which). The rearrangement links TRBV28 to TRBJ1-5, with 7 nucleotides matching TRBD1. CDR3 DNA sequence: TGTGCCAGCAGTTGGGGGAAGACAGGGAGGTCGCGTCAGCCCCAGCATTTT. Translation: CASSWGKTGRSRQPQHF.